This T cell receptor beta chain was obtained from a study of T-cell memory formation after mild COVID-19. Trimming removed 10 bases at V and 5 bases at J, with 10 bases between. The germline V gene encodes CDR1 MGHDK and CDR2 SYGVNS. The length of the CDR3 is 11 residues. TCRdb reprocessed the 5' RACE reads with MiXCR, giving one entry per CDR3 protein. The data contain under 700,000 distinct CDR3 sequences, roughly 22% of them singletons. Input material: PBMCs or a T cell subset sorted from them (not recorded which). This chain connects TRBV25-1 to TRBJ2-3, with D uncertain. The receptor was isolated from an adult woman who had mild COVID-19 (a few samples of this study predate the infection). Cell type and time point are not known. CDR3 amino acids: CAISQGDTQYF. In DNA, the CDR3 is TGTGCCATCTCACAAGGAGATACGCAGTATTTT.